These 14 T cell receptor beta chains were sequenced from one sample in a study of spatial heterogeneity in lung cancer. Described time point: sample taken at primary tumor resection. The authors sequenced whole RNA from tumor, nontumor lung or frozen PBMC without sorting. One entry per CDR3 protein, called by TCRdb with MiXCR from the 5' RACE reads. The data hold about 50,000 distinct CDR3 sequences, with roughly 7.2% observed a single time. Sequenced material: PBMCs, taken at surgery. The source of these receptors is a female donor with early-stage non-small cell lung cancer.

This clonotype was recorded a few times. This chain connects TRBV20-1 to TRBJ2-3; no clear D. The CDR3 length is 15 residues. Germline V gene lookup returns CDR1 DFQATT and CDR2 SNEGSKA (reference sequence). V lost 6 bases, J lost 2 bases, and 18 bases lay in between. The CDR3 sequence is CSAASPARNTDTQYF. CDR3 bases: TGCAGTGCCGCCTCTCCGGCGCGGAACACAGATACGCAGTATTTT.

This clonotype has ten or more counts. The chain joins TRBV5-1 to TRBJ2-1, with D perhaps matching TRBD2 (6 bases). The V and J ends lost 3 bases and 9 bases respectively, with 19 bases between them. From germline, CDR1 is SGHRS and CDR2 YFSETQ. This CDR3 comprises 15 residues. The CDR3 here is CASSSLAGPEGEQFF. For the CDR3, the DNA is TGCGCCAGCAGCTCCCTGGCGGGGCCCGAAGGTGAGCAGTTCTTC.

This clonotype has at least ten counts. The chain joins TRBV6-5 to TRBJ1-1, with D tentatively TRBD1 (5 bases). Germline V gene sequence: CDR1 MNHEY, CDR2 SVGAGI. The CDR3 length is 11 residues. The V and J ends lost 6 bases and 5 bases respectively, with 7 bases between them. CDR3 bases: TGTGCCAGCAGACAGGCGACTGAAGCTTTCTTT. It translates to CASRQATEAFF.

The sample holds many counts of this clonotype. The rearrangement links TRBV19 to TRBJ1-2; D gene unclear. This CDR3 has 15 residues. V lost 8 bases and J 2 bases, leaving 18 bases between the germline ends. Germline CDR1 LNHDA, CDR2 SQIVND (reference sequence). The CDR3 is CASEGMAGINYGYTF. The CDR3 DNA sequence: TGTGCCAGTGAGGGTATGGCCGGCATCAACTATGGCTACACCTTC.

The gene calls are TRBV7-2 and TRBJ2-7; D not certain. This CDR3 has 14 residues. In germline, CDR1 is SGHTA, CDR2 FQGNSA. Trimming removed 5 bases at V and 7 bases at J, with 18 bases between. CDR3 in DNA: TGTGCCAGCAGCCCCCAGGTCGGAGTGGGGGAGCAGTACTTC. Protein sequence: CASSPQVGVGEQYF.

This clonotype was counted at least ten times. The V call is TRBV4-2, the J call TRBJ1-1; TRBD1 is a possible D gene (6 bases). The CDR3 has 12 residues. Trimming cost V 3 bases and J 7 bases, with 9 bases left between them. Germline V lookup: CDR1 LGHNA, CDR2 YNFKEQ. CDR3 nucleotides: TGTGCCAGCAGCCAGGGGGGCTATGAAGCTTTCTTT. Translation gives CASSQGGYEAFF.

This clonotype was recorded at least ten times. The chain uses TRBV5-4 and TRBJ2-7; the D call may be TRBD1 or TRBD2 (5 bases each). The CDR3 contains 16 residues. Germline CDR1 reads SGHNT; CDR2 reads YYREEE (reference sequence). V was pared by 4 bases and J by 7 bases, with 24 bases between. The CDR3 region has the DNA TGTGCCAGCAGCCCCTCACCCGGGACGCGAACCGGGGAGCAGTACTTC. It specifies CASSPSPGTRTGEQYF.

This clonotype was seen repeatedly, ten times or more. V usage is TRBV7-8 and J usage is TRBJ2-1; unclear D gene. The ends were cut back, 3 bases at V and 8 bases at J, with 5 bases in the middle. The CDR3 has 11 residues. Germline CDR1 reads SGHVS; CDR2 reads FQNEAQ. This CDR3 is CASSLKDEQFF. In nucleotides, the CDR3 is TGTGCCAGCAGCTTGAAAGATGAGCAGTTCTTC.

In this sample, this clonotype turned up a few times. V is TRBV7-2 and J is TRBJ2-5, with 9 bases identical to TRBD1. This CDR3 is 15 amino acids long. In germline, CDR1 is SGHTA, CDR2 FQGNSA. The ends lost 4 bases at V and 5 bases at J; junction bases unmatched: 8. This chain's CDR3 is CASSYTGTGLETQYF. The DNA of the CDR3 is TGTGCCAGCAGCTACACCGGGACAGGGCTTGAGACCCAGTACTTC.

This clonotype was observed at least ten times. This chain connects TRBV20-1 to TRBJ2-3; D is possibly TRBD2 (5 bases). CDR1 DFQATT and CDR2 SNEGSKA come from the germline V gene (reference sequence). Trimming cost V 1 base and J 4 bases, with 12 bases left between them. The length of the CDR3 is 14 residues. CDR3: CSARGAGFPDTQYF. CDR3 nucleotide sequence: TGCAGTGCTAGAGGCGCGGGTTTTCCAGATACGCAGTATTTT.

This clonotype was seen only a few times. The V and J genes are TRBV6-2 or TRBV6-3 and TRBJ1-2, with D unclear. The length of the CDR3 is 13 residues. The V end lost 2 bases, the J end lost 4 bases, and 8 bases lay between the germline ends. CDR1 MNHEY and CDR2 SVGEGT come from the germline V gene. CDR3 in amino acids: CASSYDPAYGYTF. As DNA, the CDR3 is TGTGCCAGCAGTTACGATCCAGCCTATGGCTACACCTTC.

The V gene is TRBV5-1, the J gene TRBJ2-7, with D tentatively TRBD1 (5 bases). There are 14 residues in the CDR3. CDR1 SGHRS and CDR2 YFSETQ come from the germline V gene. Trimming shortened V by 4 bases and J by 1 base, and 12 bases separated the two germline ends. CDR3 residues: CASSQLQVSYEQYF. The CDR3 bases are TGCGCCAGCAGCCAGTTACAGGTATCCTACGAGCAGTACTTC. The complete variable domain, with remaining parts taken from reference TRBV5-1 and TRBJ2-7, reads KAGVTQTPRYLIKTRGQQVTLSCSPISGHRSVSWYQQTPGQGLQFLFEYFSETQRNKGNFPGRFSGRQFSNSRSEMNVSTLELGDSALYLCASSQLQVSYEQYFGPGTRLTVT.

This clonotype appeared many times. The chain joins TRBV20-1 to TRBJ2-7, with unresolved D. The CDR3 contains 12 residues. Trimming took off 0 bases at V and 3 bases at J, with 6 bases between the two ends. The germline gives CDR1 DFQATT, CDR2 SNEGSKA (reference sequence). CDR3 in DNA: TGCAGTGCTAGAGAGGGGATCTACGAGCAGTACTTC. This translates into CSAREGIYEQYF.

In this sample, this clonotype turned up many times. The gene calls are TRBV28 and TRBJ1-3; D uncertain. The CDR3 sequence is 12 residues long. The V end lost 3 bases, the J end lost 11 bases, and 11 bases lay between the germline ends. The V gene's germline CDR1 is MDHEN and CDR2 SYDVKM. The CDR3 DNA is TGTGCCAGCAGTTTCACGGGCCCAGCCATATATTTT. Protein sequence: CASSFTGPAIYF.